Described below is a single T cell receptor beta chain sequence and its context. What it binds is unknown. Only in-frame clones appear in the TCRdb table, and some are missing; sequencing was by immunoSEQ multiplex PCR. The table has 150,000 to 250,000 clones, roughly 81% seen once. The data stem from a study of cytomegalovirus exposure and HLA in healthy donors. On the study more broadly: The same platform was used for the 120 or so validation repertoires as for the 666 first-cohort repertoires, as reported in a later analysis.

CDR1 SGHVS and CDR2 FQNEAQ come from the germline V gene. This CDR3 has 14 residues. V was clipped by 5 bases and J by 3 bases, with 14 bases between them. Regarding the study as a whole: Rarity marked most TCR sequences, yet some public TCRs occurred in many donors. Overall, about 160 TCR beta chains were annotated as cytomegalovirus-associated. In vitro checks showed that a few CMV-associated chains really do target CMV antigens.

Sequencing was carried out using PBMCs. The chain uses TRBV7-8 and TRBJ2-7, with a weak D call TRBD1 (6 bases). The receptor was derived from a woman aged 25 to 39 in good health and CMV-seronegative. CDR3 bases: TGTGCCAGCAGCCTCCGGGACATTTTCTACGAGCAGTACTTC. This sequence encodes CASSLRDIFYEQYF.